The rows below give T cell receptor beta chains drawn from one sample of a study of cytomegalovirus exposure and HLA in healthy donors. Here immunoSEQ multiplex PCR was the method, and the copy in TCRdb shows in-frame clones only, minus some. Among some 120,000 clones listed, roughly 82% were seen once. The sequenced sample was PBMCs. The receptors were sampled from a male donor in good health and CMV-seropositive. Both conserved end residues are part of each CDR3. A D gene is named only where the DNA matches it firmly. The listing skips clone size in some rows; elsewhere it reads once, few, many or a size class.

>TRBJ1-5|TRBV6-5|few|-
CASSYRQSGQPQHF
TGTGCCAGCAGTTACCGGCAAAGCGGTCAGCCCCAGCATTTT
>TRBJ2-7|TRBV7-2|once|TRBD2
CASSFQSGRGGEQYF
TGTGCCAGCAGCTTTCAGAGCGGGAGAGGGGGTGAGCAGTACTTC
>TRBJ2-3|TRBV2|-|-
CASRGAAGRSDTQYF
TGTGCCTCTCGGGGGGCTGCGGGGCGGTCAGATACGCAGTATTTT
>TRBJ1-1|TRBV28|-|-
CASSSLGEGTEAFF
TGTGCCAGCAGTTCCCTCGGGGAGGGGACTGAAGCTTTCTTT
>TRBJ2-3|TRBV7-3|-|TRBD2
CASSKGASGSGTQYF
TGTGCCAGCAGCAAAGGGGCTAGCGGGAGTGGGACGCAGTATTTT
>TRBJ1-2|TRBV28|-|-
CASRGDTFNYGYTF
TGTGCCAGCAGAGGGGACACCTTCAACTATGGCTACACCTTC
>TRBJ2-2|TRBV7-3|-|TRBD2
CASSLEAGGPGELFF
TGTGCCAGCAGCTTAGAGGCGGGAGGGCCTGGGGAGCTGTTTTTT
>TRBJ1-1|TRBV27|-|TRBD1
CASSKIWTGGGLNTEAFF
TGTGCCAGCAGTAAAATCTGGACAGGGGGGGGATTGAACACTGAAGCTTTCTTT
>TRBJ2-1|TRBV5-1|once|TRBD2
CASSRTSVYNEQFF
TGCGCCAGCAGCAGGACTAGCGTGTACAATGAGCAGTTCTTC
>TRBJ2-1|TRBV5-4|-|TRBD2
CASSFGGVSYNEQFF
TGTGCCAGCAGCTTTGGGGGGGTCTCCTACAATGAGCAGTTCTTC
>TRBJ2-3|TRBV7-9|-|TRBD2
CASSSAGGTDTQYF
TGTGCCAGCAGCTCAGCGGGAGGGACAGATACGCAGTATTTT
>TRBJ2-7|TRBV7-2|-|TRBD2
CASSLGGGVTSYEQYF
TGTGCCAGCAGCTTAGGGGGGGGAGTGACCTCCTACGAGCAGTACTTC
>TRBJ1-1|TRBV7-2|-|TRBD1
CASKETGGAAEAFF
TGTGCCAGCAAGGAGACAGGGGGCGCGGCTGAAGCTTTCTTT
>TRBJ2-4|TRBV9|-|-
CASSVEENSQYF
TGTGCCAGCAGCGTAGAAGAAAACAGTCAGTACTTC
>TRBJ2-1|TRBV10-3|-|TRBD2
CAISEEREKEQFF
TGTGCCATCAGTGAGGAGCGGGAGAAAGAGCAGTTCTTC
>TRBJ2-7|TRBV5-1|-|-
CASSPAVTTYEQYF
TGCGCCAGCTCACCGGCGGTTACCACCTACGAGCAGTACTTC
>TRBJ2-3|TRBV5-4|-|TRBD2
CASSLEPSGDTQYF
TGTGCCAGCAGCTTGGAGCCTAGCGGGGATACGCAGTATTTT
>TRBJ2-7|TRBV29-1|-|TRBD1
CSVESGDRAQEF
TGCAGCGTTGAGTCTGGGGACAGGGCGCAGGAGTTC
>TRBJ2-7|TRBV4-3|-|TRBD1
CASSHLRDSPYEQYF
TGCGCCAGCAGCCACCTCCGGGACAGTCCCTACGAGCAGTACTTC
>TRBJ1-1|TRBV28|-|TRBD1
CASSPRTGEAFF
TGTGCCAGCAGTCCCAGGACAGGGGAAGCTTTCTTT
>TRBJ2-7|TRBV5-8|-|TRBD1
CASRGRGLYEQYF
TGTGCCAGCAGGGGCAGGGGGCTCTACGAGCAGTACTTC
>TRBJ2-7|TRBV5-4|-|TRBD1
CASSAGTGPSYEQYF
TGTGCCAGCAGCGCTGGGACAGGTCCATCCTACGAGCAGTACTTC
>TRBJ2-4|TRBV28|-|-
CASSLWAPSEGTKNIQYF
TGTGCCAGCAGTTTATGGGCCCCCTCTGAAGGGACTAAAAACATTCAGTACTTC
>TRBJ2-2|TRBV7-2|-|TRBD2
CASSSPPGGSNTGELFF
TGTGCCAGCAGCTCCCCCCCCGGCGGGAGTAACACCGGGGAGCTGTTTTTT